The next 23 T cell receptor beta chains were all read from a single sample in a study of Graves' ophthalmopathy and Graves' hyperthyroidism. Amplification of TCR beta CDR3 regions used RNA transcripts. Scientists carried out first-round RT-PCR using HTBI primers and then a second-round multiplex PCR. Each CDR3 protein is one row after TCRdb ran MiXCR on the multiplex PCR reads. Here the sample spans around 400,000 distinct CDR3 sequences, 18% being singletons. Sequencing used peripheral blood. The receptors shown here come from a woman younger than 35 with Graves' ophthalmopathy.

The sample holds many counts of this clonotype. The chain recombines TRBV6-5 with TRBJ2-7; D may correspond to TRBD1 or TRBD2 (7 bases each). Trimming removed 2 bases at V and 7 bases at J, with 18 bases between. There are 15 residues in the CDR3. Per the germline V gene, CDR1 is MNHEY and CDR2 is SVGAGI. The CDR3 loop reads CASSYGRGRAREQYF. In nucleotides, the CDR3 is TGTGCCAGCAGTTACGGGAGGGGGCGGGCGAGAGAGCAGTACTTC.

Points on this clonotype: One base away lies a much larger clone, so this may be a sequencing read error. As the CDR3 is not closed by the conserved phenylalanine or tryptophan, this likely results from a read error. CDR3 DNA: TGCGCCAGCAGCTTGGCAAGGGGGATGGACGAGCAGTACTCC. This encodes CASSLARGMDEQYS. The chain couples TRBV5-1 to TRBJ2-7; tentatively, D is TRBD1 (6 bases). Germline lookup yields CDR1 SGHRS and CDR2 YFSETQ. CDR3 length: 14 residues. The V end was cut by 0 bases, the J end by 5 bases, with 12 bases between.

Many counts were recorded for this clonotype. The chain couples TRBV20-1 to TRBJ1-2; TRBD1 aligns across 7 bases. This CDR3 region has 15 residues. Germline V lookup: CDR1 DFQATT, CDR2 SNEGSKA (reference sequence). Trimming cost V 6 bases and J 4 bases; bases outside gene matches: 14. The CDR3 nucleotides read TGCAGTGCAAGGGACAGCATATGGGGGATCTATGGCTACACCTTC. Protein: CSARDSIWGIYGYTF.

Many counts were recorded for this clonotype. The V gene is TRBV29-1, the J gene TRBJ1-6, with TRBD1 matching over 8 bases. Germline assignment: CDR1 SQVTM and CDR2 ANQGSEA. J lost 5 bases, V lost 6 bases, and 6 bases had no gene match. This CDR3 has 14 residues. The CDR3 reads CSVVTGDNNSPLHF. The CDR3 nucleotides read TGCAGCGTGGTGACAGGGGACAATAATTCACCCCTCCACTTT.

This clonotype came up many times. This chain uses TRBV7-2 with TRBJ2-4; no definite D call. Trimming took off 2 bases at V and 8 bases at J, with 10 bases between the two ends. Germline CDR1 SGHTA, CDR2 FQGNSA. This CDR3 region has 13 residues. In nucleotides, the CDR3 is TGTGCCAGCAGCTTAACACTTCCGGACATTCAGTACTTC. It is translated as CASSLTLPDIQYF.

This clonotype occurred many times. The rearrangement joins TRBV20-1 to TRBJ2-7; D might be TRBD1 or TRBD2, each matching 5 bases. Trimming cost V 3 bases and J 6 bases, with 12 bases left between them. The length of the CDR3 is 12 residues. The germline gives CDR1 DFQATT, CDR2 SNEGSKA (reference sequence). Written as DNA, the CDR3 is TGCAGTGCTAGGAGGGGCCCCCTCGAGCAGTACTTC. Translating it yields CSARRGPLEQYF.

This clonotype was seen repeatedly, ten times or more. The V gene is TRBV12-3 or TRBV12-4, the J gene TRBJ2-5; D possibly uses TRBD1 or TRBD2 (5 bases each). V dropped 3 bases and J dropped 3 bases, with 17 bases sitting between them. The CDR3 totals 16 residues. In DNA, the CDR3 is TGTGCCAGCAGTTTGCCCTCCGTGGGGGTTAAAGAGACCCAGTACTTC. It is translated as CASSLPSVGVKETQYF.

This clonotype was counted ten times or more. The chain uses TRBV7-2 and TRBJ1-6; TRBD1 might be the D (5 bases). Germline V lookup: CDR1 SGHTA, CDR2 FQGNSA. Trimming pared 5 bases from V and 4 bases from J, leaving 15 bases between. This CDR3 region has 16 residues. The CDR3 DNA is TGTGCCAGCAGCCGATTAGGGACGGATTATAATTCACCCCTCCACTTT. It specifies CASSRLGTDYNSPLHF.

This clonotype was seen repeatedly, ten times or more. The rearrangement joins TRBV28 to TRBJ1-5; D is unresolved. The CDR3 covers 14 residues. CDR1 and CDR2 from the germline V gene are MDHEN and SYDVKM. Trimming cost V 5 bases and J 4 bases, with 12 bases left between them. The DNA of the CDR3 is TGTGCCAGCAGTCCGAATATACGGAATCAGCCCCAGCATTTT. It is translated as CASSPNIRNQPQHF.

This clonotype has at least ten counts. The rearrangement joins TRBV11-2 to TRBJ1-2; 7 nucleotides align to TRBD1. The germline gives CDR1 SGHAT, CDR2 FQNNGV. V shed 1 base and J 5 bases; nucleotides not matched to a gene: 19. The CDR3 runs to 19 residues. CDR3: CASSLVPLAETGRKYGYTF. The DNA for the CDR3 is TGTGCCAGCAGCTTAGTTCCGCTCGCGGAGACAGGGAGGAAATATGGCTACACCTTC.

On this clonotype itself: This may be a read error: a much more frequent sequence differs by one nucleotide. V and J are TRBV6-1 and TRBJ2-5, with TRBD1 as a possible D gene (5 bases). Germline CDR1 reads MNHNS; CDR2 reads SASEGT. Between the trimmed V and J ends, which lost 6 bases and 0 bases, there was a span of 8 bases. There are 13 residues in the CDR3. CDR3 sequence reads: CASSQGDQETQYF. In nucleotides, the CDR3 is TGTGCCAGCAGCCAAGGGGACCAAGAGACCCAGTACTTC.

This clonotype was found many times. This chain uses TRBV6-5 with TRBJ2-3, with D hard to call. The V gene's germline CDR1 is MNHEY and CDR2 SVGAGI. Trimming removed 2 bases from V and 1 base from J, with 1 base in between. CDR3 length: 12 residues. For the CDR3, the DNA is TGTGCCAGCAGTTACGGCACAGATACGCAGTATTTT. This translates into CASSYGTDTQYF.

This clonotype was detected ten times or more. The chain joins TRBV4-1 to TRBJ1-2, with 7 bases fitting TRBD1. The CDR3 consists of 15 residues. Germline CDR1 reads MGHRA; CDR2 reads YSYEKL. Unmatched junction bases numbered 8, after V lost 5 bases and J lost 2 bases. This CDR3 is CASSDRLTGNYGYTF. In DNA, the CDR3 is TGCGCCAGCAGCGACAGACTGACAGGGAACTATGGCTACACCTTC.

The chain has TRBV30 and TRBJ2-5, with 8 nucleotides matching TRBD2. CDR3 size: 14 residues. The germline CDR1 and CDR2 sequences are GTSNPN and SVGIG (reference sequence). The trim removed 3 bases at V and 5 bases at J, leaving 8 bases unmatched. The CDR3 here is CAWRKREWGETQYF. Here the CDR3 DNA reads TGTGCCTGGAGAAAGCGGGAGTGGGGGGAGACCCAGTACTTC.

The table lists this clonotype with many counts. V is TRBV15 and J is TRBJ1-2; D is uncertain. The CDR3 is 16 residues long. V lost 5 bases, J lost 0 bases, and 16 bases lay in between. CDR1 is LNHNV and CDR2 is YYDKDF in the germline V gene (reference sequence). CDR3 sequence: CATSSTVRPANYGYTF. CDR3 DNA: TGTGCCACCAGCTCAACCGTACGGCCAGCTAACTATGGCTACACCTTC.

This clonotype was recorded many times. V and J are TRBV2 and TRBJ1-1, with D uncertain. The CDR3 extends over 13 amino acids. CDR1 is SNHLY, CDR2 FYNNEI, per germline. V shed 7 bases and J shed 6 bases, with 15 bases lying between them. CDR3 loop: CASIPLGTAEAFF. Written as DNA, the CDR3 is TGTGCCAGCATTCCCTTGGGCACAGCTGAAGCTTTCTTT.

This clonotype occurred many times. This chain links TRBV12-3 or TRBV12-4 with TRBJ2-7; TRBD2 might be the D (5 bases). The CDR3 spans 16 residues. Trimming took 4 bases from V and 3 from J, leaving 19 bases between them. The CDR3 DNA sequence: TGTGCCAGCAGTTCCATTCCGGGAATCGGAGTCTACGAGCAGTACTTC. It is translated as CASSSIPGIGVYEQYF.

There are many counts of this clonotype. The chain has TRBV11-2 and TRBJ2-4; 14 bases are shared with TRBD2. Per the germline V gene, CDR1 is SGHAT and CDR2 is FQNNGV. V gave up 5 bases and J gave up 5 bases; unmatched junction bases: 11. The CDR3 totals 18 residues. The CDR3 nucleotides are TGTGCCAGCAGCCACTTACCGACTAGCGGGGGGGCCGAAAACATTCAGTACTTC. This gives the protein CASSHLPTSGGAENIQYF.

This clonotype was seen many times. The rearrangement links TRBV7-8 to TRBJ2-7; D might be TRBD2 (5 bases). Germline values: CDR1 SGHVS, CDR2 FQNEAQ. Trimming shortened V by 2 bases and J by 4 bases, and 18 bases separated the two germline ends. The CDR3 contains 16 residues. CDR3 residues: CASSLWKAGTRYEQYF. The CDR3 nucleotides read TGTGCCAGCAGCTTATGGAAGGCGGGCACCCGATACGAGCAGTACTTC. The full variable domain, its missing parts supplied by reference TRBV7-8 and TRBJ2-7, is GAGVSQSPRYKVAKRGQDVALRCDPISGHVSLFWYQQALGQGPEFLTYFQNEAQLDKSGLPSDRFFAERPEGSVSTLKIQRTQQEDSAVYLCASSLWKAGTRYEQYFGPGTRLTVT.

The gene calls are TRBV29-1 and TRBJ1-1, with 7 bases identical to TRBD1. This CDR3 contains 14 residues. Germline CDR1 is SQVTM and CDR2 is ANQGSEA. J gave up 4 bases and V 7 bases, and 12 bases lay outside the gene matches. The CDR3: CSAKPPGGSTEAFF. CDR3 sequence (DNA): TGCAGCGCTAAACCACCAGGGGGGAGCACTGAAGCTTTCTTT.

This chain connects TRBV25-1 to TRBJ2-2, with 8 nucleotides matching TRBD2. The CDR3 has 15 residues. Germline V gives CDR1 MGHDK, CDR2 SYGVNS. The V gene end was trimmed by 6 bases and the J gene end by 3 bases; junction bases not matched to a gene: 6. DNA for the CDR3: TGTGCCAGCAGGCGGGGGACTAGGGACACCGGGGAGCTGTTTTTT. Protein sequence: CASRRGTRDTGELFF.

This clonotype was seen repeatedly, ten times or more. V and J are TRBV6-5 and TRBJ1-2, with a possible D match to TRBD1 (6 bases). Trimming left V 6 bases short and J 5 bases short, with 19 bases between. Germline V gene lookup returns CDR1 MNHEY and CDR2 SVGAGI. This CDR3 has 15 residues. The CDR3 sequence is CASRLAGAQGYGYTF. In DNA form, the CDR3 reads TGTGCCAGCAGACTCGCGGGGGCCCAGGGGTATGGCTACACCTTC.

The chain uses TRBV12-3 or TRBV12-4 and TRBJ1-6, with unresolved D. This CDR3 comprises 16 residues. V was pared by 7 bases and J by 4 bases, with 17 bases between. The CDR3 nucleotides read TGTGCCAGCACCCCTCCGGGGATGCTTTATAATTCACCCCTCCACTTT. It codes for CASTPPGMLYNSPLHF.